This T cell receptor beta chain appears in the sequencing data of a study of shared clonotypes between healthy human individuals. The wider study: Per donor, CD8 memory used one plate, CD8 naive used two, CD4 memory used three and CD4 naive used three.

Study-wide findings and caveats: Generally, estimated richness proved larger in naive subsets than it did in memory subsets.

On this clone: Its antigen is undetermined.

Sequencing was at deep level. Clones were read by immunoSEQ multiplex PCR, and TCRdb kept only the in-frame ones, dropping some. The data show under 1,100,000 clones, 60% to 80% seen once. The sequenced material came from memory CD4+ T cells sorted from blood. Subset of the sample: CD45RA-negative fraction. This clonotype was sampled from a man aged 18-30 years in good health.

The CDR3 bases are TGCGCCAGCGCAAAGGGGCTCGAGACCCAGTACTTC. Translation gives CASAKGLETQYF. The chain uses TRBV5-1 and TRBJ2-5; D might be TRBD1 (5 bases). V lost 7 bases, J lost 5 bases, and 12 bases lay in between. Looked up from germline, CDR1 is SGHRS and CDR2 is YFSETQ. There are 12 residues in the CDR3.